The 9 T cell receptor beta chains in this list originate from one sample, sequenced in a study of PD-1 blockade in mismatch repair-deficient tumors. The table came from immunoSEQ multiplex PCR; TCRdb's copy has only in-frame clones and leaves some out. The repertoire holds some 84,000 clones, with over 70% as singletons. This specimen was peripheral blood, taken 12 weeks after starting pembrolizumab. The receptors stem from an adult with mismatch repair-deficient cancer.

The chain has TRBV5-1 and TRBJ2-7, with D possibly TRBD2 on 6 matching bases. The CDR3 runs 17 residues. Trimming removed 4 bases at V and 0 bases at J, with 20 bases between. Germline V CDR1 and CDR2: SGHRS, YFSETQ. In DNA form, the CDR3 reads TGCGCCAGCAGCCTTACCCTACTAGCTTCGAGCTCCTACGAGCAGTACTTC. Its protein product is CASSLTLLASSSYEQYF.

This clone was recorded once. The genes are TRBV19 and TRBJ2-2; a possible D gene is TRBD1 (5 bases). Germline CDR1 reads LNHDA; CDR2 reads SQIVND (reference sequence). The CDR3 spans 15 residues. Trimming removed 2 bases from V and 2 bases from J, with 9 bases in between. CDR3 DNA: TGTGCCAGTAGTATACGGCAGGGTAACACCGGGGAGCTGTTTTTT. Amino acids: CASSIRQGNTGELFF.

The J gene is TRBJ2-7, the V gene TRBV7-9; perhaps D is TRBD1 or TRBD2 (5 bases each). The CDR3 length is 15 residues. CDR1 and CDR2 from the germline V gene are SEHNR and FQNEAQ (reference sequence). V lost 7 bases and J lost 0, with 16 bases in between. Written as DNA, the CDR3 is TGTGCCAGCATTCCTAGTGGGACGGGCTCCTACGAGCAGTACTTC. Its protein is CASIPSGTGSYEQYF.

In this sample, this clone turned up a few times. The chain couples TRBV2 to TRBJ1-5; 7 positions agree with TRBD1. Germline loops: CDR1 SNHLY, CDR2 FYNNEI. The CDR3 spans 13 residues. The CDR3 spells CVAQGGSNQPQHF. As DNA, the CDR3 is TGTGTTGCGCAGGGGGGTAGCAATCAGCCCCAGCATTTT.

The CDR3 here is CASRPNGVDTDTQYF. CDR3 DNA sequence: TGTGCCAGCAGGCCCAACGGGGTCGACACAGATACGCAGTATTTT. V is TRBV6-1 and J is TRBJ2-3; tentatively, D is TRBD2 (5 bases). This CDR3 comprises 15 residues. Germline V gene lookup returns CDR1 MNHNS and CDR2 SASEGT. V lost 6 bases and J lost 2, with 15 bases in between.

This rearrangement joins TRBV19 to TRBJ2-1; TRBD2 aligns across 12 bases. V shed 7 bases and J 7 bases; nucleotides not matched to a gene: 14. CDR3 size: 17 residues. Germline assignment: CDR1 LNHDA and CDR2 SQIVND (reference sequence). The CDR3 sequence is CASKGSLGLAGINEQFF. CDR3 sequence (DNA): TGTGCCAGTAAAGGGTCGCTAGGACTAGCGGGAATAAATGAGCAGTTCTTC.

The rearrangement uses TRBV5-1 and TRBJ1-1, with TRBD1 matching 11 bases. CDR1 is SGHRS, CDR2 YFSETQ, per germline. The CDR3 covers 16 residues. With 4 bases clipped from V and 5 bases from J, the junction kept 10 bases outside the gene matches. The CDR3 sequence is CASSNRDRGKWTEAFF. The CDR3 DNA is TGCGCCAGCAGCAACCGGGACAGGGGGAAGTGGACTGAAGCTTTCTTT.

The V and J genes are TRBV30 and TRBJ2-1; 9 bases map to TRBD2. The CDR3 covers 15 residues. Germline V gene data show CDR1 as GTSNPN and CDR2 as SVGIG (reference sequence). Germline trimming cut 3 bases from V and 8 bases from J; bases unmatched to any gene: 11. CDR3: CAWRSSGSPGHEQFF. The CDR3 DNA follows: TGTGCCTGGAGAAGTAGCGGGAGCCCCGGACATGAGCAGTTCTTC.

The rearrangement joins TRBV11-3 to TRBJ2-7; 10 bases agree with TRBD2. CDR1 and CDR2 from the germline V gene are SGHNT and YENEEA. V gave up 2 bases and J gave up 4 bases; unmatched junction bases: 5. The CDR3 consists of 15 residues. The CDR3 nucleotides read TGTGCCAGCAGCTTAAGGCTAGCGGGAGAATACGAGCAGTACTTC. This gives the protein CASSLRLAGEYEQYF.